Included here is one TCR beta chain sequence, with context. This record comes from a study of CD8 T cells in Susac syndrome. Germline-derived CDR1 and CDR2 are SGHTA and FQGNSA. Trimming took 5 bases from V and 6 from J, leaving 11 bases between them. This CDR3 is built from 12 residues. cDNA came from approximately 0.5 to 1 ug RNA primed by random hexamers. TCRdb re-called the immunoSEQ multiplex PCR reads through MiXCR, storing one row per CDR3 protein. This repertoire shows around 200,000 distinct CDR3 sequences, approximately 94% found once; its top ten account for around 0.1%. The specimen sequenced was CD4+ T cells from PBMCs. The receptor was isolated from a human donor with Susac syndrome. This sequence joins TRBV7-2 and TRBJ2-7; D unresolved. Here the CDR3 DNA reads TGTGCCAGCAGCGGAGACGTGTTCGAGCAGTACTTC. Its protein product is CASSGDVFEQYF.